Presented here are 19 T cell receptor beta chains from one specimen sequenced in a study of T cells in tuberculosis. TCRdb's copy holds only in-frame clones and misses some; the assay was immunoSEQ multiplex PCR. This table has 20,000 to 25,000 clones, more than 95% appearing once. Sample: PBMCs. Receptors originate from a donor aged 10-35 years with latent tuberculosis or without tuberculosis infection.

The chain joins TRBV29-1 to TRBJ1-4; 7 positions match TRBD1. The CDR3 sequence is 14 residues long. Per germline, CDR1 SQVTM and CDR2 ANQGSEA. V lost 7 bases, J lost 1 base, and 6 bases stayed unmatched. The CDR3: CSATQGKTNEKLFF. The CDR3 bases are TGCAGCGCCACACAGGGGAAAACTAATGAAAAACTGTTTTTT.

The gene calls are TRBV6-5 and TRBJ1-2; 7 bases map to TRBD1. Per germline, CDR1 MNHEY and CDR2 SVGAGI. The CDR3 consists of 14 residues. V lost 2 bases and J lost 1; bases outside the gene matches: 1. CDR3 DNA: TGTGCCAGCAGTTACGGGACAGATAACTATGGCTACACCTTC. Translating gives CASSYGTDNYGYTF.

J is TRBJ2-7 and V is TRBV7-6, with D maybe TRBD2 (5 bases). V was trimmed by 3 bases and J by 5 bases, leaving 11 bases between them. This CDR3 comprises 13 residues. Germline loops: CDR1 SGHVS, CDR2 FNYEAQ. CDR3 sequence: CASSFGVRDEQYF. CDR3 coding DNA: TGTGCCAGCAGCTTCGGGGTGAGAGACGAGCAGTACTTC.

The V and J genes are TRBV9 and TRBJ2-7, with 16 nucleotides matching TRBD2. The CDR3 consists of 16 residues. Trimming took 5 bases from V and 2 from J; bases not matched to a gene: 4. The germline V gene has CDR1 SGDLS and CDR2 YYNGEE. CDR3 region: CASRPGLAGGPYEQYF. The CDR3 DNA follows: TGTGCCAGCAGGCCGGGACTAGCGGGGGGGCCCTACGAGCAGTACTTC.

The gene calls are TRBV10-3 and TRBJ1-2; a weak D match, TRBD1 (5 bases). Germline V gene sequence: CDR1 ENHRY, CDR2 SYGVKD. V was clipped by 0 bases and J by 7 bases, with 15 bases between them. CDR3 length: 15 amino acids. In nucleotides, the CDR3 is TGTGCCATCAGTGAGTCATCACAGGCCTATGTTGGCTACACCTTC. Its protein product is CAISESSQAYVGYTF.

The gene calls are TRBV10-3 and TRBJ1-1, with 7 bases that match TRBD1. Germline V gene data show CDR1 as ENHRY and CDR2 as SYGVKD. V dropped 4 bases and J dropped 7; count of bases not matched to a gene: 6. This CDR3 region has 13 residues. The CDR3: CAISVWDRDEAFF. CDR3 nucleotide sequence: TGTGCCATCAGTGTCTGGGACAGAGATGAAGCTTTCTTT.

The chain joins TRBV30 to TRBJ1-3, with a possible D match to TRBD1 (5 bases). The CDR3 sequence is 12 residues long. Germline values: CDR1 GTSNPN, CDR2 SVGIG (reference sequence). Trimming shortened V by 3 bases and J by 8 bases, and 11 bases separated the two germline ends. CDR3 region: CAWSRVIDTIYF. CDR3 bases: TGTGCCTGGAGCAGGGTAATAGACACCATATATTTT.

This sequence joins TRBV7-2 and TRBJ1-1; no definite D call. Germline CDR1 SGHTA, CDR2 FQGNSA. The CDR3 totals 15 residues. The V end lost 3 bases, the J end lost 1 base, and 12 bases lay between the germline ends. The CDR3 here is CASSFSPGKNTEAFF. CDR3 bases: TGTGCCAGCAGCTTTAGTCCGGGGAAGAACACTGAAGCTTTCTTT.

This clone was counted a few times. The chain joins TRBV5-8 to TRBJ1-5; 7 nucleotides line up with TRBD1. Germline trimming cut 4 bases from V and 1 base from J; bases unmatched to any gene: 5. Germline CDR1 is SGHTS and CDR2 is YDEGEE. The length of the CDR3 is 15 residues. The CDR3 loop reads CASSVQGFSNQPQHF. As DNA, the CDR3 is TGTGCCAGCAGCGTACAGGGGTTCAGCAATCAGCCCCAGCATTTT.

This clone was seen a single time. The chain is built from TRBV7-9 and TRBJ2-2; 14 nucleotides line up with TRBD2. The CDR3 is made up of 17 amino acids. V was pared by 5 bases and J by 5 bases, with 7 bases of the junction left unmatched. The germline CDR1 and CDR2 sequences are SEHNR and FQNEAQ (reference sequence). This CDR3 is CASSLGLAGGGTGELFF. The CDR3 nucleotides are TGTGCCAGCAGCCTCGGACTAGCGGGAGGAGGGACCGGGGAGCTGTTTTTT.

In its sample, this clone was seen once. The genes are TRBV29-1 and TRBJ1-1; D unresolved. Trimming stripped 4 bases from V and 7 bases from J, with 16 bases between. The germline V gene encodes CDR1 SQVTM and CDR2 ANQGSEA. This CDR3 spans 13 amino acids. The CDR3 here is CSVAGRSRGEAFF. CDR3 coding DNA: TGCAGCGTTGCGGGTAGGTCGCGGGGTGAAGCTTTCTTT.

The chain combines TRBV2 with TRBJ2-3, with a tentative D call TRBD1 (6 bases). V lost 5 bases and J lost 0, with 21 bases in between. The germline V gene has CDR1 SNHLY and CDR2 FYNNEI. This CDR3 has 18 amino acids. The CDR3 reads CASSPTGLWTESTDTQYF. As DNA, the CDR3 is TGTGCCAGCAGTCCAACAGGGCTCTGGACGGAAAGCACAGATACGCAGTATTTT.

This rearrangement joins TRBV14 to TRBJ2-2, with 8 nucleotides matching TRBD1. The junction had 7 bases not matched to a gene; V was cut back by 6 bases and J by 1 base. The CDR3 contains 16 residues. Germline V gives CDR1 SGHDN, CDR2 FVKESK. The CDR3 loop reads CASRNSGTGNTGELFF. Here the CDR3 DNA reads TGTGCCAGCAGGAACTCCGGGACAGGGAACACCGGGGAGCTGTTTTTT.

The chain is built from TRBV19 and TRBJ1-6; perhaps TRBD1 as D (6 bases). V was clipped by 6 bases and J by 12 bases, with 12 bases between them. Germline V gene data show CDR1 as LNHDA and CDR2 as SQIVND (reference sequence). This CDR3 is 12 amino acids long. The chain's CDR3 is CASRIQGKPLHF. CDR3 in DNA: TGTGCCAGTAGGATACAGGGTAAACCCCTCCACTTT.

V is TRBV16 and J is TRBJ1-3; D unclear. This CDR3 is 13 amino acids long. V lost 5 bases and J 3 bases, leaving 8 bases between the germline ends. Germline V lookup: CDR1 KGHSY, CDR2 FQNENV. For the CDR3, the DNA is TGTGCCAGCAGCTACGGGGTTGGAAACACCATATATTTT. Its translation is CASSYGVGNTIYF.

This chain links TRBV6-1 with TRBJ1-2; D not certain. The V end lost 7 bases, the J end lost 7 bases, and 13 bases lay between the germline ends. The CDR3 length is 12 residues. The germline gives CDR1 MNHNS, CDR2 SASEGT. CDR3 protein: CASTLEVFGYTF. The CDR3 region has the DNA TGTGCCAGCACCCTCGAGGTGTTTGGCTACACCTTC.

The CDR3 is CASSLRGINSNQPQHF. CDR3 bases: TGTGCCAGCAGCTTGAGGGGGATTAATAGCAATCAGCCCCAGCATTTT. The rearrangement uses TRBV5-5 and TRBJ1-5, with D possibly TRBD1 on 6 matching bases. Trimming took 1 base from V and 0 from J, leaving 11 bases between them. Germline V gives CDR1 SGHKS, CDR2 YYEKEE (reference sequence). The CDR3 sequence is 16 residues long. Using reference TRBV5-5 and TRBJ1-5 for the parts outside the CDR3, the full variable domain is DAGVTQSPTHLIKTRGQQVTLRCSPISGHKSVSWYQQVLGQGPQFIFQYYEKEERGRGNFPDRFSARQFPNYSSELNVNALLLGDSALYLCASSLRGINSNQPQHFGDGTRLSIL.

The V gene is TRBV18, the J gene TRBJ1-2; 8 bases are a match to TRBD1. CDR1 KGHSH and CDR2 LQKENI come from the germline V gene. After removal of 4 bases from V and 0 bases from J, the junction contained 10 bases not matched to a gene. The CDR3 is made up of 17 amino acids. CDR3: CASSLGTGASSNYGYTF. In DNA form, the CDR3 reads TGTGCCAGCTCACTTGGGACAGGCGCCTCTTCTAACTATGGCTACACCTTC.

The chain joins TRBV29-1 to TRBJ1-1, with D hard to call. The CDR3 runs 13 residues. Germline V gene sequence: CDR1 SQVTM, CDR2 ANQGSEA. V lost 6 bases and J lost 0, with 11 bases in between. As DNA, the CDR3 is TGCAGCGTCTCCGGACTGATGAACACTGAAGCTTTCTTT. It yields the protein CSVSGLMNTEAFF.